Below, 27 T cell receptor beta chains from the same sample are listed, as sequenced in a study of blood T cells in healthy people across ages. PCR was performed a second time for 7 to 11 cycles using a sample-barcoded 5' primer and a J-beta primer mix. TCRdb called the 5' RACE reads again in MiXCR, with one record for every CDR3 protein. The data hold 950,000 to 1,200,000 distinct CDR3 sequences, with roughly two fifths observed a single time. The specimen sequenced was blood. The receptors originated from a man aged 18 to 29 in good health.

This clonotype has a handful of counts. J is TRBJ2-7 and V is TRBV18, with a tentative D call TRBD2 (5 bases). TRBJ2-4 explains the end of the DNA better; the J call may be wrong. Germline V CDR1 and CDR2: KGHSH, LQKENI. CDR3 length: 13 amino acids. Here the CDR3 DNA reads TGTGCCAGCTCACCTCGGCAGGAGGACATTCAGTACTTC. It translates to CASSPRQEDIQYF.

About this clonotype itself: One base away lies a much larger clone, so this may be a sequencing read error. This sequence joins TRBV29-1 and TRBJ2-3; D possibly corresponds to TRBD2 (5 bases). This CDR3 region has 14 residues. V was pared by 7 bases and J by 3 bases, with 17 bases between. Germline lookup yields CDR1 SQVTM and CDR2 ANQGSEA. The CDR3 DNA reads as TGCAGCGCTGAGGTTCCGGGGTTAACAGATACGCAGTATTTT. Translation: CSAEVPGLTDTQYF.

The V call is TRBV9, the J call TRBJ2-2; D is undetermined. Germline CDR1 and CDR2: SGDLS and YYNGEE. This CDR3 is built from 17 residues. V lost 0 bases to trimming and J lost 0 bases, with 12 bases between them. In nucleotides, the CDR3 is TGTGCCAGCAGCGTAGGGCAGCCACCTGCGAACACCGGGGAGCTGTTTTTT. This sequence encodes CASSVGQPPANTGELFF.

This clonotype was picked up many times. This chain joins TRBV5-5 and TRBJ2-7; D gene ambiguous. This CDR3 contains 13 residues. Germline CDR1 is SGHKS and CDR2 is YYEKEE (reference sequence). Trimming removed 2 bases at V and 1 base at J, with 7 bases between. The CDR3 nucleotides are TGTGCCAGCAGCTTCGGATTTTCCTACGAGCAGTACTTC. Protein product: CASSFGFSYEQYF.

The chain recombines TRBV10-3 with TRBJ1-5, with unresolved D. Trimming left V 3 bases short and J 4 bases short, with 7 bases between. The CDR3 contains 13 residues. From germline, CDR1 is ENHRY and CDR2 SYGVKD. CDR3 region: CAISEPGNQPQHF. CDR3 coding DNA: TGTGCCATCAGTGAACCGGGTAATCAGCCCCAGCATTTT.

This clonotype was picked up a small number of times. The chain combines TRBV19 with TRBJ2-3; D gene ambiguous. Germline V gene data show CDR1 as LNHDA and CDR2 as SQIVND (reference sequence). V was clipped by 3 bases and J by 1 base, with 11 bases between them. There are 15 residues in the CDR3. The CDR3 DNA is TGTGCCAGTAGTATCGAAGGCTGGGGCACAGATACGCAGTATTTT. Translated: CASSIEGWGTDTQYF.

The table lists this clonotype with many counts. The chain combines TRBV29-1 with TRBJ2-5; 7 bases are shared with TRBD1. With 4 bases clipped from V and 4 bases from J, the junction kept 6 bases outside the gene matches. The CDR3 length is 13 residues. Germline lookup yields CDR1 SQVTM and CDR2 ANQGSEA. CDR3 sequence reads: CSVVSSGGETQYF. In DNA form, the CDR3 reads TGCAGCGTTGTTTCTTCAGGGGGAGAGACCCAGTACTTC.

The V gene is TRBV11-2, the J gene TRBJ2-1; the match to TRBD1 covers 7 bases. The DNA matches TRBJ2-7 better at its end, which makes the J call doubtful. CDR1 is SGHAT and CDR2 is FQNNGV in the germline V gene. There are 17 residues in the CDR3. This CDR3 is CASSSTGTVSSYNEQYF. In DNA form, the CDR3 reads TGTGCCAGCAGCTCAACCGGGACAGTCAGCTCCTACAATGAGCAGTACTTC.

This clonotype was picked up a small number of times. The gene calls are TRBV20-1 and TRBJ1-2; TRBD1 agrees at 7 bases. Germline V gene sequence: CDR1 DFQATT, CDR2 SNEGSKA (reference sequence). This CDR3 has 17 amino acids. The junction had 14 bases not matched to a gene; V was cut back by 0 bases and J by 4 bases. CDR3 loop: CSARDSGTAKWGYGYTF. The CDR3 bases are TGCAGTGCTAGAGATTCCGGGACAGCGAAGTGGGGCTATGGCTACACCTTC.

This clonotype showed up just a few times. V gene TRBV5-1 combines with J gene TRBJ1-1; 7 bases are shared with TRBD1. Germline assignment: CDR1 SGHRS and CDR2 YFSETQ. Unmatched junction bases numbered 6, after V lost 4 bases and J lost 3 bases. CDR3 size: 14 residues. CDR3 sequence (DNA): TGCGCCAGCAGCCAGGACAGGAGGGACACTGAAGCTTTCTTT. Translated: CASSQDRRDTEAFF.

CDR3 nucleotides: TGTGCCAGCAGCCCGGGACAGTCGAGCGAAAAACTGTTTTTT. Translated, it gives CASSPGQSSEKLFF. The chain uses TRBV7-8 and TRBJ1-4; 7 bases line up with TRBD1. CDR3 length: 14 residues. Germline CDR1 SGHVS, CDR2 FQNEAQ. The V and J ends lost 5 bases and 8 bases, in that order; junction bases with no gene match: 8.

V gene TRBV6-5 combines with J gene TRBJ2-1, with D perhaps matching TRBD1 (6 bases). The ends were cut back, 7 bases at V and 7 bases at J, with 29 bases in the middle. The CDR3 extends over 18 amino acids. In germline, CDR1 is MNHEY, CDR2 SVGAGI. The CDR3 DNA is TGTGCCAGCACTTATAACCATATAGACAGGTTATCAGGGAATGAGCAGTTCTTC. It translates to CASTYNHIDRLSGNEQFF.

This clonotype has a handful of counts. The V gene is TRBV12-3 or TRBV12-4, the J gene TRBJ1-5, with a possible D match to TRBD1 (5 bases). CDR3 length: 14 amino acids. V was clipped by 5 bases and J by 7 bases, with 15 bases between them. The CDR3 protein is CASSPLGGWQPQHF. CDR3 bases: TGTGCCAGCAGTCCCCTGGGGGGTTGGCAGCCCCAGCATTTT.

The chain couples TRBV18 to TRBJ2-3, with D perhaps given as TRBD1 or TRBD2 (5 bases each). This CDR3 has 16 amino acids. V dropped 4 bases and J dropped 6 bases, with 20 bases sitting between them. Per germline, CDR1 KGHSH and CDR2 LQKENI. CDR3 sequence: CASSLRRGRNSDTQYF. In DNA, the CDR3 is TGTGCCAGCTCACTCCGTCGGGGACGGAATTCGGATACGCAGTATTTT.

For this clonotype: One end of the junction is discordant with germline, which a read error may explain. This chain links TRBV9 with TRBJ1-2; 7 bases match TRBD1. CDR3 length: 13 residues. The V gene's germline CDR1 is SGDLS and CDR2 YYNGEE. Here the CDR3 reads CVSSVNRGEGYTF. The CDR3 region has the DNA TGTGTCAGCAGCGTAAACAGGGGAGAGGGCTACACCTTC.

The gene calls are TRBV28 and TRBJ2-1; perhaps TRBD2 as D (5 bases). This CDR3 spans 14 amino acids. Trimming removed 3 bases at V and 2 bases at J, with 8 bases between. CDR1 MDHEN and CDR2 SYDVKM come from the germline V gene. CDR3 in amino acids: CASSFFGAYNEQFF. CDR3 bases: TGTGCCAGCAGTTTTTTCGGGGCCTACAATGAGCAGTTCTTC.

This clonotype was recorded at least ten times. This rearrangement joins TRBV6-1 to TRBJ2-1, with 7 nucleotides matching TRBD1. The CDR3 extends over 13 amino acids. The germline gives CDR1 MNHNS, CDR2 SASEGT. The ends lost 2 bases at V and 9 bases at J; junction bases unmatched: 4. The CDR3 region is CASSEQGVGEQFF. CDR3 bases: TGTGCCAGCAGTGAACAGGGGGTCGGTGAGCAGTTCTTC.

The table lists this clonotype with a few counts. The chain uses TRBV10-3 and TRBJ1-1, with a weak D call TRBD1 (5 bases). The CDR3 runs to 14 residues. Trimming left V 5 bases short and J 4 bases short, with 14 bases between. Germline assignment: CDR1 ENHRY and CDR2 SYGVKD. CDR3 sequence (DNA): TGTGCCATCAGTCCAGGGAGGAGAGGCACTGAAGCTTTCTTT. It codes for CAISPGRRGTEAFF.

J is TRBJ2-7 and V is TRBV5-1; D gene unclear. The V and J ends lost 1 base and 6 bases respectively, with 8 bases between them. Germline loops: CDR1 SGHRS, CDR2 YFSETQ. This CDR3 is built from 12 residues. In DNA, the CDR3 is TGCGCCAGCAGCTTGAACGTGTGCGAGCAGTACTTC. The encoded protein is CASSLNVCEQYF.

Ten or more counts support this clonotype. This chain links TRBV13 with TRBJ2-5; TRBD1 might be the D (5 bases). Germline V gene lookup returns CDR1 PRHDT and CDR2 FYEKMQ (reference sequence). The CDR3 is 13 amino acids. V was clipped by 6 bases and J by 5 bases, with 13 bases between them. CDR3 region: CASSLRGWETQYF. The CDR3 coding sequence is TGTGCCAGCAGTTTAAGGGGTTGGGAGACCCAGTACTTC.

The chain recombines TRBV20-1 with TRBJ1-1, with 8 nucleotides matching TRBD1. This CDR3 has 15 residues. CDR1 and CDR2 (germline): DFQATT, SNEGSKA (reference sequence). After removal of 7 bases from V and 1 base from J, the junction contained 11 bases not matched to a gene. The CDR3 DNA is TGCAGTGGTAGCAGGGGGCGCGTTGGGAACACTGAAGCTTTCTTT. This translates into CSGSRGRVGNTEAFF.

This chain joins TRBV25-1 and TRBJ2-1; no reliable D call. This CDR3 has 11 residues. V gave up 3 bases and J gave up 14 bases, with 11 bases separating them. Per germline, CDR1 MGHDK and CDR2 SYGVNS. The CDR3 DNA reads as TGTGCCAGCAGTGACCCCTTCGCCGAGTTCTTC. As protein: CASSDPFAEFF.

This clonotype was counted only a few times. CDR3 in amino acids: CASSPLTHHYSNQPQHF. The CDR3, as DNA: TGTGCCAGCAGTCCCCTGACACATCATTATAGCAATCAGCCCCAGCATTTT. This rearrangement joins TRBV27 to TRBJ1-5; D ambiguous. The CDR3 runs to 17 residues. Trimming removed 5 bases at V and 0 bases at J, with 17 bases between. In germline, CDR1 is MNHEY, CDR2 SMNVEV (reference sequence).

The table lists this clonotype with a few counts. The chain carries TRBV7-2 and TRBJ1-5; D is ambiguous. V was clipped by 1 base and J by 0 bases, with 16 bases between them. CDR3 length equals 18 residues. Germline V gene data show CDR1 as SGHTA and CDR2 as FQGNSA. The CDR3: CASSLDQSETYSNQPQHF. DNA of the CDR3: TGTGCCAGCAGCTTAGATCAGTCAGAAACTTATAGCAATCAGCCCCAGCATTTT.

The CDR3 loop reads CASSSRGETYEQYF. Written as DNA, the CDR3 is TGTGCCAGCAGCTCCCGGGGGGAAACCTACGAGCAGTACTTC. The chain couples TRBV5-5 to TRBJ2-7, with TRBD2 matching 7 bases. V shed 3 bases, J shed 2 bases, and the junction held 5 bases outside the gene matches. The length of the CDR3 is 14 residues. Looked up from germline, CDR1 is SGHKS and CDR2 is YYEKEE (reference sequence).

The chain recombines TRBV10-3 with TRBJ1-1; the D gene is possibly TRBD1 (5 bases). Trimming took 6 bases from V and 3 from J, leaving 11 bases between them. Germline CDR1 is ENHRY and CDR2 is SYGVKD. This CDR3 region has 13 residues. The CDR3 region has the DNA TGTGCCATCAGGGAAGGGGCGGACACTGAAGCTTTCTTT. It is translated as CAIREGADTEAFF.

The rearrangement links TRBV13 to TRBJ2-7; 8 nucleotides agree with TRBD1. The CDR3 totals 14 residues. Losses at the gene ends were 5 bases for V and 6 bases for J; bases not matched to a gene: 9. From germline, CDR1 is PRHDT and CDR2 FYEKMQ (reference sequence). CDR3 sequence reads: CASSGRTGRSEQYF. CDR3 sequence (DNA): TGTGCCAGCAGCGGACGGACAGGGAGAAGCGAGCAGTACTTC. Supplemented by reference TRBV13 and TRBJ2-7, the full variable domain reads AAGVIQSPRHLIKEKRETATLKCYPIPRHDTVYWYQQGPGQDPQFLISFYEKMQSDKGSIPDRFSAQQFSDYHSELNMSSLELGDSALYFCASSGRTGRSEQYFGPGTRLTVT.